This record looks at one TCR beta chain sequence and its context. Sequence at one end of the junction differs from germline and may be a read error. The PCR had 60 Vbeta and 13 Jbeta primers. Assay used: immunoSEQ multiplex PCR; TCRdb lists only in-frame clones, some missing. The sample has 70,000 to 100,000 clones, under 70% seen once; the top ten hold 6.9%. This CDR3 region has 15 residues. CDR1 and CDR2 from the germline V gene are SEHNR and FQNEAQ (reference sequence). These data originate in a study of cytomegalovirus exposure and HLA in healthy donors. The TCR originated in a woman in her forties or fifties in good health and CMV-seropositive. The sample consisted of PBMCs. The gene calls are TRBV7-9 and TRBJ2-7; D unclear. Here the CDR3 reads CSSSPPHLPLYEQYF. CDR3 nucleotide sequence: TGTTCCAGCAGCCCCCCCCACTTACCCCTCTACGAGCAGTACTTC. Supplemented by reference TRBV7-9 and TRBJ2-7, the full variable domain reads DTGVSQNPRHKITKRGQNVTFRCDPISEHNRLYWYRQTLGQGPEFLTYFQNEAQLEKSRLLSDRFSAERPKGSFSTLEIQRTEQGDSAMYLCSSSPPHLPLYEQYFGPGTRLTVT.